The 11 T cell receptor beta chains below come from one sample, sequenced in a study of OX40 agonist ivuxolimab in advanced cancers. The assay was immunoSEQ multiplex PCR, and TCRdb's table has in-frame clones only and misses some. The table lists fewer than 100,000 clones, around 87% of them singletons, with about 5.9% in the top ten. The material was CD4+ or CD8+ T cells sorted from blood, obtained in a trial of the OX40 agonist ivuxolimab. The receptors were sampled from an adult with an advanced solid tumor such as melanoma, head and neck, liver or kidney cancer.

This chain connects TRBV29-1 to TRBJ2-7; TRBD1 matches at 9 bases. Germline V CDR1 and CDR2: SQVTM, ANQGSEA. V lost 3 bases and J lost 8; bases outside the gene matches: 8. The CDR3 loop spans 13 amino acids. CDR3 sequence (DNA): TGCAGCGTTGATCTTACAGGGGGCCCCCAGCAGTACTTC. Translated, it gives CSVDLTGGPQQYF.

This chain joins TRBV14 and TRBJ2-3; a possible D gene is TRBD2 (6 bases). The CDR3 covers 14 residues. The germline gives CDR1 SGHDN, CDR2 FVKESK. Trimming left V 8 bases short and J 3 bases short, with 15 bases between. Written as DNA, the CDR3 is TGTGCCAGCGGAACTAGCCAACCAACAGATACGCAGTATTTT. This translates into CASGTSQPTDTQYF.

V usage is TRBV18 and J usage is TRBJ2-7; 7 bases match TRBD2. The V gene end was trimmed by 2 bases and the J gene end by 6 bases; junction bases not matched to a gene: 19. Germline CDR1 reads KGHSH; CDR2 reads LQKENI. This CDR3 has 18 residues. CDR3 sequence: CASSPGALRTPGGSEQYF. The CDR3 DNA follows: TGTGCCAGCTCACCAGGGGCCCTTAGGACTCCGGGAGGTAGCGAGCAGTACTTC.

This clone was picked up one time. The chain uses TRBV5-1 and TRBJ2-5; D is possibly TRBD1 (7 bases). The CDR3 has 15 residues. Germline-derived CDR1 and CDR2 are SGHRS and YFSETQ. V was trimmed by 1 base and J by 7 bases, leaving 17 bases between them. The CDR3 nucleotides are TGCGCCAGCAGCTTGACGGAGGGGGCTCTTCCGACCCAGTACTTC. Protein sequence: CASSLTEGALPTQYF. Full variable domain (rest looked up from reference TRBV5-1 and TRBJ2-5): KAGVTQTPRYLIKTRGQQVTLSCSPISGHRSVSWYQQTPGQGLQFLFEYFSETQRNKGNFPGRFSGRQFSNSRSEMNVSTLELGDSALYLCASSLTEGALPTQYFGPGTRLLVL.

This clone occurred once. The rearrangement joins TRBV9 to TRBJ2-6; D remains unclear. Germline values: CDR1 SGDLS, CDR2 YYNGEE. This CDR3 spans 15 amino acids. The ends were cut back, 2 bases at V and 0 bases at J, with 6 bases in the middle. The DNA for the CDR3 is TGTGCCAGCAGCGTTGGGCACTCTGGGGCCAACGTCCTGACTTTC. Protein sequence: CASSVGHSGANVLTF.

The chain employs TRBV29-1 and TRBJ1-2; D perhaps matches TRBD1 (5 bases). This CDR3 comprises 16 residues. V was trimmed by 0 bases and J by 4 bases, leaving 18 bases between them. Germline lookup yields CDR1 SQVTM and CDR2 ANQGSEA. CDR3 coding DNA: TGCAGCGTTGAAGATCTATACAGGCCTTCGGGCTATGGCTACACCTTC. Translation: CSVEDLYRPSGYGYTF.

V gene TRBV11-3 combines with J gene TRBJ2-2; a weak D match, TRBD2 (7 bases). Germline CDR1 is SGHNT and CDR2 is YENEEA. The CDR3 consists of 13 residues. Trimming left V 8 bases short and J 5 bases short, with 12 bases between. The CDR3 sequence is CASAGGRTGELFF. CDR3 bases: TGTGCCAGCGCCGGGGGGCGGACCGGGGAGCTGTTTTTT.

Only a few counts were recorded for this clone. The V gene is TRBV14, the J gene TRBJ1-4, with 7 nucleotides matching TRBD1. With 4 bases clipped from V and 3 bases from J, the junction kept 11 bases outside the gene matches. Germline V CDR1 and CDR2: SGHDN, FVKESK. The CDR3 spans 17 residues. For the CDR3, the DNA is TGTGCCAGCAGCCCATTTGGAGGGGGCAGGTCTAATGAAAAACTGTTTTTT. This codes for CASSPFGGGRSNEKLFF.

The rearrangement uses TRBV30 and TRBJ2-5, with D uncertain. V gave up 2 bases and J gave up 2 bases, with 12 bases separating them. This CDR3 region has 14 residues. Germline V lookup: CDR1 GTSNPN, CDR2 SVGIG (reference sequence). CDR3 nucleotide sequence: TGTGCCTGGAGTCGTACGGTCCTTCAAGAGACCCAGTACTTC. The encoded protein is CAWSRTVLQETQYF.

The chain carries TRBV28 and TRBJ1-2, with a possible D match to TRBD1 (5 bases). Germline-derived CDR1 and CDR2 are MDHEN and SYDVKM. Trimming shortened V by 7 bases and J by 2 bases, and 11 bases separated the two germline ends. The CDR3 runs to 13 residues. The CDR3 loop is CASTTTDNYGYTF. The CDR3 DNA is TGTGCCAGCACCACGACAGACAACTATGGCTACACCTTC.

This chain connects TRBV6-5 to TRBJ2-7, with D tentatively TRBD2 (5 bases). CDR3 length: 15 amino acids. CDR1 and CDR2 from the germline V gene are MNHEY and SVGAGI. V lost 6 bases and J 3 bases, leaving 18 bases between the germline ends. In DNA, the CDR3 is TGTGCCAGCAGCCCCTTTGCGGGCCCCTTCTACGAGCAGTACTTC. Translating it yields CASSPFAGPFYEQYF.